The table lists the clone carrying this T cell receptor beta chain with a few counts. The CDR3 has 18 amino acids. Per the germline V gene, CDR1 is SNHLY and CDR2 is FYNNEI. Trimming pared 2 bases from V and 4 bases from J, leaving 21 bases between. The sample is drawn from a study of graft-versus-host responses after intestinal transplantation. Overall study context: The whole recipient group had anti-thymocyte globulin induction followed by tacrolimus and steroids for two to three years. Study-level points and caveats: Present in recipient marrow, GvH clones included some that appeared first in ileum or blood. Early declines in HvG clones that occurred post-transplant were associated with peak circulating GvH clone levels.

Data came from immunoSEQ multiplex PCR; TCRdb stores just in-frame clones and leaves some out. Of fewer than 8,000 clones listed, 22% are singletons. Responder cells that were proliferating and CFSE-low, both CD3+CD4+ and CD3+CD8+, were sorted after the reaction. The sequence came from a human patient who was an organ donor for intestinal transplantation. The chain employs TRBV2 and TRBJ1-5; perhaps TRBD1 as D (6 bases). Sample: alloreactive CD4+ T cells from a mixed lymphocyte reaction culture, taken before transplantation. Described subset: CFSE-low proliferating T cells sorted from approximately 6-day pre-transplant mixed lymphocyte reaction (GvH or HvG direction). The CDR3 bases are TGTGCCAGCAGTGAATTGCACTATTTATCAGGGGTAAATCAGCCCCAGCATTTT. Protein product: CASSELHYLSGVNQPQHF.